Listed here are 4 T cell receptor beta chains from one sample, sequenced in a study of response to subunit inactivated influenza vaccine. TCRdb reprocessed the RT-PCR reads with MiXCR, giving one entry per CDR3 protein. This repertoire shows 650,000 to 800,000 distinct CDR3 sequences, approximately 17% found once; its top ten account for approximately 10%. The sequenced sample was PBMCs from blood, obtained 4 to 6 days after vaccination. The receptors here all came from a man aged 50 to 59 who received an inactivated influenza vaccine.

The chain couples TRBV10-3 to TRBJ1-6; TRBD1 might be the D (5 bases). The CDR3 extends over 15 amino acids. The ends were cut back, 2 bases at V and 9 bases at J, with 14 bases in the middle. Germline V gene lookup returns CDR1 ENHRY and CDR2 SYGVKD. In DNA form, the CDR3 reads TGTGCCATCAGTGAGAGGAGGGGAGAAGTTTCACCCCTCCACTTT. This sequence encodes CAISERRGEVSPLHF.

The rearrangement joins TRBV4-2 to TRBJ1-2; D perhaps matches TRBD1 (5 bases). Trimming removed 0 bases from V and 5 bases from J, with 13 bases in between. CDR1 is LGHNA, CDR2 YNFKEQ, per germline. CDR3 length: 15 amino acids. The chain's CDR3 is CASSQDRRQHYGYTF. DNA for the CDR3: TGTGCCAGCAGCCAAGATCGGAGACAGCATTATGGCTACACCTTC.

CDR3 DNA: TGCGCCAGCAGCCAAGTGGGGACAGGGAGGACTGAAGCTTTCTTT. It codes for CASSQVGTGRTEAFF. The chain couples TRBV4-1 to TRBJ1-1; TRBD1 matches 9 bases. CDR1 is MGHRA, CDR2 YSYEKL, per germline. CDR3 length: 15 residues. The junction had 5 bases not matched to a gene; V was cut back by 1 base and J by 5 bases.

This chain uses TRBV11-3 with TRBJ2-3, with 9 positions matching TRBD1. This CDR3 is built from 17 residues. Germline V gene data show CDR1 as SGHNT and CDR2 as YENEEA. V gave up 6 bases and J gave up 5 bases; unmatched junction bases: 15. As DNA, the CDR3 is TGTGCCAGCAGTCCAGGACAGGGGAAGTTAGGAGGAGATACGCAGTATTTT. Protein product: CASSPGQGKLGGDTQYF. Supplemented by reference TRBV11-3 and TRBJ2-3, the full variable domain reads EAGVVQSPRYKIIEKKQPVAFWCNPISGHNTLYWYLQNLGQGPELLIRYENEEAVDDSQLPKDRFSAERLKGVDSTLKIQPAELGDSAVYLCASSPGQGKLGGDTQYFGPGTRLTVL.